The T cell receptor (beta chain) described here comes from a study of CD8 T cells in Susac syndrome. General study results and limits: It was acknowledged in the study that the number of individuals who were included in its TCR sequencing and HLA analysis was relatively small.

When the RNA was reverse transcribed, random hexamers were used with an input of roughly 0.5 to 1 ug. TCR beta CDR3 was amplified by immunoSEQ covering 54 Vbeta and 13 Jbeta. MiXCR, applied by TCRdb to the immunoSEQ multiplex PCR reads, yields one record per CDR3 protein. Among around 150,000 distinct CDR3 sequences listed, roughly 94% were seen once. Blood CD8+ and CD4+ T cells underwent high-throughput TCR beta sequencing. The CDR3 has 15 amino acids. Trimming pared 3 bases from V and 4 bases from J, leaving 15 bases between. Germline V gene sequence: CDR1 ENHRY, CDR2 SYGVKD. About this clonotype: The antigen is undetermined.

This chain connects TRBV10-3 to TRBJ2-5; tentatively, D is TRBD1 (6 bases). Sample: CD4+ T cells from PBMCs. The receptor's source is a human donor with multiple sclerosis. The CDR3 nucleotides read TGTGCCATCAGTGAAGACACAGGGCCCGCAGAGACCCAGTACTTC. Its translation is CAISEDTGPAETQYF.